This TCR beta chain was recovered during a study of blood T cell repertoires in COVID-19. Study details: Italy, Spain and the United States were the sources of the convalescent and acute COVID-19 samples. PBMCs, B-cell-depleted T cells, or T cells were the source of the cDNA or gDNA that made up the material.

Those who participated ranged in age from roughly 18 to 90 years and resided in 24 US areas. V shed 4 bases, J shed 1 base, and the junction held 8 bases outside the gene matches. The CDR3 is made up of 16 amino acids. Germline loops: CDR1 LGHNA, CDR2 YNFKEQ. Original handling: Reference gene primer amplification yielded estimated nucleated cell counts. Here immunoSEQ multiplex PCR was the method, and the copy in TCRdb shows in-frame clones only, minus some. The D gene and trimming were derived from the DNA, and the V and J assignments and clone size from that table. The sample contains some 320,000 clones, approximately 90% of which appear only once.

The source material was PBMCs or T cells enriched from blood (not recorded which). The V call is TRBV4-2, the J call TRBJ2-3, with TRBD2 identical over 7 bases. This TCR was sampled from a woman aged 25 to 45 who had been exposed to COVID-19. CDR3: CASSPGGDGGTDTQYF. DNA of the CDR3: TGTGCCAGCAGCCCTGGGGGGGACGGAGGCACAGATACGCAGTATTTT.